These 5 T cell receptor beta chains were all obtained from the same sample, sequenced in a study of blood T cell repertoires in COVID-19. Data came from immunoSEQ multiplex PCR; TCRdb stores just in-frame clones and leaves some out. The sample yields 300,000 to 450,000 clones, around 86% seen once. Sequencing was carried out using peripheral blood. These TCRs come from a human donor in a cohort sampled during active COVID-19.

In DNA form, the CDR3 reads TGCGCCAGCAGCCTAGACAGGGGTGACGAAAAACTGTTTTTT. Its protein product is CASSLDRGDEKLFF. V usage is TRBV5-1 and J usage is TRBJ1-4; 8 positions agree with TRBD1. The CDR3 length is 14 residues. The junction had 7 bases not matched to a gene; V was cut back by 4 bases and J by 8 bases. CDR1 is SGHRS and CDR2 is YFSETQ in the germline V gene.

The V call is TRBV19, the J call TRBJ1-1; 8 positions match TRBD1. Germline V gene lookup returns CDR1 LNHDA and CDR2 SQIVND (reference sequence). This CDR3 comprises 18 residues. Trimming at V came to 4 bases and at J to 1 base, leaving 14 bases not matched to a gene. The DNA of the CDR3 is TGTGCCAGTAGTACGCCCCCGCCAGGGGGCTTTCGGAACACTGAAGCTTTCTTT. Translated, it gives CASSTPPPGGFRNTEAFF.

The rearrangement links TRBV3-1 (or the pseudogene TRBV3-2) to TRBJ2-3; D unclear. CDR1 and CDR2 from the germline V gene are LGHDT and YNNKEL (reference sequence). The CDR3 consists of 14 residues. V was cut by 0 bases and J by 4 bases, with 8 bases left in between. CDR3 protein: CASSQDRASDTQYF. The CDR3 region has the DNA TGTGCCAGCAGCCAAGACCGAGCTTCAGATACGCAGTATTTT.

V and J are TRBV3-1 (or the pseudogene TRBV3-2) and TRBJ1-2; D possibly corresponds to TRBD1 (6 bases). Germline assignment: CDR1 LGHDT and CDR2 YNNKEL (reference sequence). The V end was cut by 0 bases, the J end by 7 bases, with 15 bases between. The CDR3 covers 15 residues. The CDR3 protein is CASSQEGQGRSGYTF. Here the CDR3 DNA reads TGTGCCAGCAGCCAAGAAGGGCAGGGGCGATCTGGCTACACCTTC.

V gene TRBV5-4 combines with J gene TRBJ2-3; D unresolved. CDR1 is SGHNT and CDR2 is YYREEE in the germline V gene (reference sequence). The CDR3 runs 15 residues. Trimming removed 0 bases at V and 2 bases at J, with 10 bases between. The CDR3 region has the DNA TGTGCCAGCAGCTTGGAACCCGGAGCCACAGATACGCAGTATTTT. Protein sequence: CASSLEPGATDTQYF.